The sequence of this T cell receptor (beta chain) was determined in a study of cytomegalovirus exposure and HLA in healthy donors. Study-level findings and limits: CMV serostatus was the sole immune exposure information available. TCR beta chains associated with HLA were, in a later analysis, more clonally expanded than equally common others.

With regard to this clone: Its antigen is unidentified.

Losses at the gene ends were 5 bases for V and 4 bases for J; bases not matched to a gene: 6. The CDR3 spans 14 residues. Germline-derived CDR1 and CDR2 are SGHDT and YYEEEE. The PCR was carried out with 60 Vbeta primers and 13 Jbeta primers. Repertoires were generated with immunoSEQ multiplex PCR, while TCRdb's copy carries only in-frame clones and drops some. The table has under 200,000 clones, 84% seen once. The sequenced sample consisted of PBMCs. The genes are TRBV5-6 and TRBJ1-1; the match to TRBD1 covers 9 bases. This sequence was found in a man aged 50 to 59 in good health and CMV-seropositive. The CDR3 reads CASSWGTGPTEAFF. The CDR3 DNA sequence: TGTGCCAGCAGTTGGGGGACAGGGCCCACTGAAGCTTTCTTT. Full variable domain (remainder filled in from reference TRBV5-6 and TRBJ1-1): DAGVTQSPTHLIKTRGQQVTLRCSPKSGHDTVSWYQQALGQGPQFIFQYYEEEERQRGNFPDRFSGHQFPNYSSELNVNALLLGDSALYLCASSWGTGPTEAFFGQGTRLTVV.